The 29 T cell receptor beta chains in this list originate from one sample, sequenced in a study of CD4+ T cells in melanoma. TCRdb's table, derived via immunoSEQ multiplex PCR, lists solely in-frame clones and lacks some. Of nearly 50,000 clones listed, roughly 89% are singletons. Sequenced: peripheral blood. The receptors stem from a human donor with melanoma.

The CDR3 region is CASSPRGGGLRRGYTF. The DNA for the CDR3 is TGTGCCAGCAGCCCTAGGGGTGGCGGGCTTCGACGTGGCTACACCTTC. The gene calls are TRBV11-2 and TRBJ1-2, with D possibly being TRBD1 (5 bases). Germline V CDR1 and CDR2: SGHAT, FQNNGV. The CDR3 extends over 16 amino acids. The ends were cut back, 5 bases at V and 7 bases at J, with 23 bases in the middle.

The chain joins TRBV14 to TRBJ2-6; a possible D gene is TRBD1 (6 bases). The germline gives CDR1 SGHDN, CDR2 FVKESK. V lost 6 bases to trimming and J lost 2 bases, with 14 bases between them. The CDR3 contains 16 residues. The CDR3 here is CASSPWGPAGANVLTF. As DNA, the CDR3 is TGTGCCAGCAGTCCTTGGGGGCCCGCTGGGGCCAACGTCCTGACTTTC.

The chain links TRBV11-2 to TRBJ2-7; TRBD2 aligns across 7 bases. Losses at the gene ends were 5 bases for V and 5 bases for J; bases not matched to a gene: 3. CDR1 and CDR2 from the germline V gene are SGHAT and FQNNGV. The CDR3 is 12 residues long. The CDR3 coding sequence is TGTGCCAGCAGCCGTCGGGGGGACGAGCAGTACTTC. As protein: CASSRRGDEQYF.

The gene calls are TRBV7-9 and TRBJ2-7; 9 bases fit TRBD1. CDR3 size: 15 residues. The V segment lost 5 bases and the J segment 3 bases; nucleotides outside the gene matches: 8. The germline gives CDR1 SEHNR, CDR2 FQNEAQ (reference sequence). CDR3 residues: CASSPATGGIYEQYF. In nucleotides, the CDR3 is TGTGCCAGCAGCCCCGCTACAGGGGGCATCTACGAGCAGTACTTC.

The chain recombines TRBV27 with TRBJ2-1, with a weak D call TRBD2 (5 bases). The CDR3 contains 17 residues. V lost 3 bases and J lost 2, with 17 bases in between. CDR1 MNHEY and CDR2 SMNVEV come from the germline V gene (reference sequence). The CDR3 loop reads CASSFPGNGGPYNEQFF. The CDR3 DNA follows: TGTGCCAGCAGTTTTCCTGGGAATGGAGGACCCTACAATGAGCAGTTCTTC.

The table lists this clone with a few counts. J is TRBJ2-7 and V is TRBV10-3; perhaps TRBD1 as D (6 bases). The germline V gene encodes CDR1 ENHRY and CDR2 SYGVKD. The CDR3 length is 14 residues. The V and J ends lost 3 bases and 5 bases respectively, with 14 bases between them. The DNA of the CDR3 is TGTGCCATCAGTGATCGGACAGCTTCCGACGAGCAGTACTTC. Translated: CAISDRTASDEQYF.

The chain couples TRBV11-2 to TRBJ2-1, with a tentative D call TRBD1 (6 bases). V lost 5 bases to trimming and J lost 6 bases, with 11 bases between them. This CDR3 contains 13 residues. Looked up from germline, CDR1 is SGHAT and CDR2 is FQNNGV. CDR3 sequence (DNA): TGTGCCAGCAGCCCCGGGACACCCAATGAGCAGTTCTTC. Translated: CASSPGTPNEQFF.

This clone was detected once. This chain joins TRBV2 and TRBJ1-4; D is unresolved. The V end was cut by 7 bases, the J end by 0 bases, with 6 bases between. CDR1 is SNHLY and CDR2 is FYNNEI in the germline V gene. The CDR3 spans 13 residues. The CDR3 here is CASTGATNEKLFF. The CDR3 DNA follows: TGTGCCAGCACCGGTGCAACTAATGAAAAACTGTTTTTT.

The gene calls are TRBV25-1 and TRBJ1-4, with 8 positions matching TRBD1. With V trimmed by 8 bases and J by 7 bases, 12 bases remained unmatched. The CDR3 runs 15 residues. Germline V gene data show CDR1 as MGHDK and CDR2 as SYGVNS. For the CDR3, the DNA is TGTGCCAGCGGACAGGGATCGGGCATAGTTGAAAAACTGTTTTTT. Its protein is CASGQGSGIVEKLFF. Combining the CDR3 with reference TRBV25-1 and TRBJ1-4 gives the whole variable domain EADIYQTPRYLVIGTGKKITLECSQTMGHDKMYWYQQDPGMELHLIHYSYGVNSTEKGDLSSESTVSRIRTEHFPLTLESARPSHTSQYLCASGQGSGIVEKLFFGSGTQLSVL.

V gene TRBV11-2 combines with J gene TRBJ1-1; TRBD1 is a possible D gene (6 bases). This CDR3 comprises 14 residues. Per the germline V gene, CDR1 is SGHAT and CDR2 is FQNNGV. Trimming removed 3 bases at V and 7 bases at J, with 15 bases between. The CDR3 DNA is TGTGCCAGCAGCTTGAACAGGGTAGGTGATGAAGCTTTCTTT. Protein product: CASSLNRVGDEAFF.

This clone has more than one count but fewer than ten. This chain connects TRBV7-3 to TRBJ2-3; TRBD1 is a possible D gene (5 bases). The V and J ends lost 2 bases and 0 bases respectively, with 15 bases between them. Germline-derived CDR1 and CDR2 are SGHTA and FQGTGA. CDR3 length equals 17 residues. CDR3 protein: CASSLYPGIPSTDTQYF. DNA for the CDR3: TGTGCCAGCAGCTTATATCCAGGGATTCCTAGCACAGATACGCAGTATTTT.

J is TRBJ2-1 and V is TRBV6-4; D gene unclear. The CDR3 is made up of 14 amino acids. Trimming left V 3 bases short and J 4 bases short, with 10 bases between. Per the germline V gene, CDR1 is MRHNA and CDR2 is SNTAGT. CDR3 DNA: TGTGCCAGCAGTGATGGTAATAGGTACAATGAGCAGTTCTTC. It is translated as CASSDGNRYNEQFF.

The chain employs TRBV7-3 and TRBJ2-7; 8 nucleotides line up with TRBD1. This CDR3 is built from 15 residues. Germline V gene lookup returns CDR1 SGHTA and CDR2 FQGTGA. V dropped 5 bases and J dropped 6; count of bases not matched to a gene: 12. CDR3 in amino acids: CASSPGDRRVSEQYF. For the CDR3, the DNA is TGTGCCAGCAGCCCCGGGGACAGGCGGGTTAGCGAGCAGTACTTC.

The chain uses TRBV4-1 and TRBJ1-4, with 7 bases that match TRBD1. J gave up 6 bases and V 5 bases, and 9 bases lay outside the gene matches. Germline V lookup: CDR1 MGHRA, CDR2 YSYEKL. This CDR3 region has 15 residues. The CDR3 bases are TGCGCCAGCAGCTCTGGGGACAGCTCCTATGAAAAACTGTTTTTT. This encodes CASSSGDSSYEKLFF.

This chain uses TRBV4-1 with TRBJ1-3; 11 bases align to TRBD1. The trim removed 1 base at V and 3 bases at J, leaving 2 bases unmatched. This CDR3 is 16 amino acids long. CDR1 and CDR2 from the germline V gene are MGHRA and YSYEKL. CDR3 in amino acids: CASSQADRGLGNTIYF. CDR3 nucleotides: TGCGCCAGCAGCCAAGCGGACAGGGGGCTTGGAAACACCATATATTTT.

The chain recombines TRBV11-1 with TRBJ2-7; 9 nucleotides line up with TRBD1. With 1 base clipped from V and 6 bases from J, the junction kept 16 bases outside the gene matches. CDR1 and CDR2 (germline): SGHAT, FQDESV (reference sequence). The CDR3 sequence is 18 residues long. The CDR3: CASSLVWTGVSRTSEQYF. CDR3 nucleotides: TGTGCCAGCAGCTTAGTTTGGACAGGGGTGAGTAGGACGTCCGAGCAGTACTTC.

J is TRBJ1-1 and V is TRBV5-8, with TRBD1 identical over 7 bases. CDR3 length equals 15 residues. The junction had 7 bases not matched to a gene; V was cut back by 4 bases and J by 1 base. CDR1 and CDR2 (germline): SGHTS, YDEGEE. CDR3 DNA sequence: TGTGCCAGCAGCCCCGGGGACAGCCCGAACACTGAAGCTTTCTTT. Translation gives CASSPGDSPNTEAFF.

The chain links TRBV11-3 to TRBJ2-5, with D perhaps TRBD2 (6 bases). Germline V CDR1 and CDR2: SGHNT, YENEEA. This CDR3 is built from 17 residues. Trimming stripped 3 bases from V and 2 bases from J, with 19 bases between. The CDR3: CASSLSAGKGLQETQYF. Here the CDR3 DNA reads TGTGCCAGCAGCTTGTCGGCAGGGAAGGGACTTCAAGAGACCCAGTACTTC.

The chain joins TRBV6-5 to TRBJ1-5, with D uncertain. Germline CDR1 is MNHEY and CDR2 is SVGAGI. The CDR3 extends over 13 amino acids. The V end was cut by 0 bases, the J end by 7 bases, with 7 bases between. CDR3 coding DNA: TGTGCCAGCAGTTACTCGCGTGGGCAGCCCCAGCATTTT. Translated, it gives CASSYSRGQPQHF.

V gene TRBV7-3 combines with J gene TRBJ2-1; TRBD1 or TRBD2 may be the D gene (5 bases each). Trimming took off 1 base at V and 7 bases at J, with 8 bases between the two ends. This CDR3 is 13 amino acids long. Germline CDR1 is SGHTA and CDR2 is FQGTGA. The CDR3: CASSLIWGNEQFF. CDR3 nucleotides: TGTGCCAGCAGCTTAATTTGGGGGAATGAGCAGTTCTTC. The full variable domain, with the rest looked up from reference TRBV7-3 and TRBJ2-1, is GAGVSQTPSNKVTEKGKYVELRCDPISGHTALYWYRQSLGQGPEFLIYFQGTGAADDSGLPNDRFFAVRPEGSVSTLKIQRTERGDSAVYLCASSLIWGNEQFFGPGTRLTVL.

On this clone: The junction does not match germline at one end; this may be a read error. The chain uses TRBV28 and TRBJ2-5, with 8 bases identical to TRBD1. Germline V lookup: CDR1 MDHEN, CDR2 SYDVKM. The CDR3 spans 14 residues. CDR3 nucleotides: TGTGCCAGCAGTGTCGGGACAGGACAAGAGGCCCAGTACTTC. Translated, it gives CASSVGTGQEAQYF.

This clone is medium-sized (0.01 to 0.1%). This chain connects TRBV9 to TRBJ1-1, with unresolved D. Deletions cut 0 bases from V and 1 base from J, with 4 bases between. Germline lookup yields CDR1 SGDLS and CDR2 YYNGEE. This CDR3 spans 13 amino acids. The CDR3 is CASSVEGNTEAFF. CDR3 coding DNA: TGTGCCAGCAGCGTAGAGGGGAACACTGAAGCTTTCTTT.

The CDR3 reads CASSSGGGQGRSEAFF. The CDR3 coding sequence is TGTGCCAGCAGTTCCGGCGGGGGACAGGGGAGGTCTGAAGCTTTCTTT. The chain joins TRBV28 to TRBJ1-1; TRBD1 matches 10 bases. J was trimmed by 6 bases and V by 4 bases; bases with no gene match: 11. The CDR3 sequence is 16 residues long. CDR1 and CDR2 (germline): MDHEN, SYDVKM.

The chain carries TRBV5-5 and TRBJ1-1; 7 bases map to TRBD1. Germline V gene lookup returns CDR1 SGHKS and CDR2 YYEKEE (reference sequence). The CDR3 consists of 14 residues. The junction had 7 bases not matched to a gene; V was cut back by 4 bases and J by 4 bases. CDR3 sequence: CASSKQGMGTEAFF. DNA for the CDR3: TGTGCCAGCAGCAAACAGGGGATGGGCACTGAAGCTTTCTTT.

The genes are TRBV18 and TRBJ1-1; 7 bases line up with TRBD1. V trimming: 4 bases; J trimming: 1 base; junction bases outside the gene matches: 3. The CDR3 is 14 amino acids. CDR1 is KGHSH and CDR2 is LQKENI in the germline V gene. This CDR3 is CASSLWTGNTEAFF. CDR3 DNA: TGTGCCAGCTCACTTTGGACAGGGAACACTGAAGCTTTCTTT.

The chain uses TRBV6-5 and TRBJ2-1; unclear D gene. Germline CDR1 and CDR2: MNHEY and SVGAGI. This CDR3 has 14 residues. Trimming removed 3 bases at V and 10 bases at J, with 16 bases between. The CDR3 nucleotides read TGTGCCAGCAGTTATAACCCCTCCCTAGGGGAGCAGTTCTTC. This gives the protein CASSYNPSLGEQFF.

This rearrangement joins TRBV11-2 to TRBJ2-1; 9 bases line up with TRBD1. Germline CDR1 is SGHAT and CDR2 is FQNNGV. This CDR3 region has 19 residues. V lost 3 bases, J lost 0 bases, and 12 bases stayed unmatched. The CDR3 is CASSFALRTGASSYNEQFF. The CDR3 DNA is TGTGCCAGCAGCTTTGCGCTCCGGACAGGGGCCAGCTCCTACAATGAGCAGTTCTTC.

As to this clone: Other DNA sequences in the sample encode the same CDR3. This chain uses TRBV5-1 with TRBJ1-3; D call uncertain. The germline V gene has CDR1 SGHRS and CDR2 YFSETQ. The V end was cut by 0 bases, the J end by 4 bases, with 8 bases between. This CDR3 is 14 amino acids long. The CDR3 here is CASSLGGGGNTIYF. The CDR3 DNA reads TGCGCCAGCAGCTTGGGCGGAGGAGGAAACACCATATATTTT.

The rearrangement uses TRBV6-5 and TRBJ2-7; no definite D call. The V gene lost 7 bases and the J gene lost 3 bases, with 10 bases spanning the gap. The CDR3 is 12 amino acids. The germline gives CDR1 MNHEY, CDR2 SVGAGI. CDR3 residues: CASKDVGYEQYF. In DNA, the CDR3 is TGTGCCAGCAAGGATGTGGGCTACGAGCAGTACTTC.